Listed here are 19 T cell receptor beta chains from one sample, sequenced in a study of regulatory T cells in long-lasting Graves disease. Time point indicated: persistent/refractory GD, antithyroid drugs over 5 years with positive TRAb. The TCR library was made from RNA that had been extracted from PBMCs in TRIzol. CDR3-region Arm-PCR and iRepertoire HTBI primers produced the TCR beta libraries. Each CDR3 protein is one row after TCRdb ran MiXCR on the multiplex PCR reads. The table lists 500,000 to 700,000 distinct CDR3 sequences, around 30% of them singletons, with around 42% in the top ten. The specimen was peripheral blood mononuclear cells (PBMCs), collected when the disease was refractory, from a patient treated with antithyroid drugs. These receptors all come from a female donor with Graves disease.

This clonotype came up many times. V usage is TRBV6-1 and J usage is TRBJ2-7, with TRBD2 matching over 8 bases. This CDR3 contains 13 residues. V trimming: 6 bases; J trimming: 4 bases; junction bases outside the gene matches: 5. Germline V CDR1 and CDR2: MNHNS, SASEGT. The DNA of the CDR3 is TGTGCCAGCAGAGCGGGAGTTGAATACGAGCAGTACTTC. Translated, it gives CASRAGVEYEQYF.

With regard to this clonotype: Possible read error: a much larger clone is one base away. The chain recombines TRBV12-3 or TRBV12-4 with TRBJ2-2, with D possibly TRBD1 on 5 matching bases. The CDR3 covers 12 residues. DNA for the CDR3: TGTGCCGGCAGCTCTGACAGCGGGGAGCTGTTTTTT. The encoded protein is CAGSSDSGELFF.

V and J are TRBV18 and TRBJ2-2; 9 nucleotides match TRBD1. Trimming cost V 6 bases and J 6 bases; bases outside gene matches: 11. CDR1 is KGHSH, CDR2 LQKENI, per germline. This CDR3 is 16 amino acids long. The CDR3 here is CASSPRTGESAGELFF. The CDR3 coding sequence is TGTGCCAGCTCCCCTCGGACAGGGGAGAGCGCCGGGGAGCTGTTTTTT.

This clonotype was observed a few times. This chain links TRBV10-3 with TRBJ2-7; D is possibly TRBD2 (5 bases). V was cut by 0 bases and J by 0 bases, with 9 bases left in between. The germline V gene has CDR1 ENHRY and CDR2 SYGVKD. The CDR3 is 15 amino acids. This chain's CDR3 is CAISESRRSSYEQYF. The DNA for the CDR3 is TGTGCCATCAGTGAGTCGAGGAGGAGCTCCTACGAGCAGTACTTC.

This clonotype appeared a few times. The rearrangement uses TRBV12-3 or TRBV12-4 and TRBJ1-6, with TRBD1 identical over 7 bases. V lost 1 base to trimming and J lost 8 bases; unmatched junction nucleotides: 8. The CDR3 loop spans 16 amino acids. The CDR3 DNA sequence: TGTGCCAGCAGTTTAGGATCGGGGACAGCGTATTCACCCCTCCACTTT. Translation gives CASSLGSGTAYSPLHF.

This clonotype was observed a handful of times. The rearrangement uses TRBV5-4 and TRBJ2-5, with TRBD2 identical over 10 bases. This CDR3 has 14 amino acids. CDR1 is SGHNT, CDR2 YYREEE, per germline (reference sequence). J was trimmed by 4 bases and V by 1 base; bases with no gene match: 1. CDR3: CASSLTSGTETQYF. In DNA form, the CDR3 reads TGTGCCAGCAGCTTGACTAGCGGGACAGAGACCCAGTACTTC.

J is TRBJ2-7 and V is TRBV2, with 14 bases lining up with TRBD2. Germline V lookup: CDR1 SNHLY, CDR2 FYNNEI. The CDR3 totals 15 residues. V lost 3 bases to trimming and J lost 6 bases; unmatched junction nucleotides: 4. The CDR3 DNA sequence: TGTGCCAGCAGTGAGGGACTAGCGGGAGTGTTCGAGCAGTACTTC. Its translation: CASSEGLAGVFEQYF.

The table lists this clonotype with a few counts. A junction boundary mismatches the germline segment, possibly from a read error. This sequence joins TRBV6-1 and TRBJ1-3; D not resolved. Germline V gene lookup returns CDR1 MNHNS and CDR2 SASEGT. This CDR3 has 18 amino acids. The CDR3 here is CAISEMRRANFSGNTIYF. Written as DNA, the CDR3 is TGTGCCATCAGTGAGATGCGTAGGGCGAATTTCTCTGGAAACACCATATATTTT.

Only a few counts were recorded for this clonotype. The chain is built from TRBV7-9 and TRBJ2-5; 7 bases match TRBD1. CDR3 size: 17 residues. V shed 4 bases, J shed 5 bases, and the junction held 16 bases outside the gene matches. Looked up from germline, CDR1 is SEHNR and CDR2 is FQNEAQ (reference sequence). The CDR3 reads CASSSKKGQRLRETQYF. For the CDR3, the DNA is TGTGCCAGCAGCTCGAAAAAGGGACAGCGGCTGCGGGAGACCCAGTACTTC. Complete variable domain (other parts from reference TRBV7-9 and TRBJ2-5): DTGVSQNPRHKITKRGQNVTFRCDPISEHNRLYWYRQTLGQGPEFLTYFQNEAQLEKSRLLSDRFSAERPKGSFSTLEIQRTEQGDSAMYLCASSSKKGQRLRETQYFGPGTRLLVL.

This clonotype was detected only a few times. The genes are TRBV19 and TRBJ2-5, with 9 bases lining up with TRBD1. CDR1 and CDR2 (germline): LNHDA, SQIVND (reference sequence). The ends lost 5 bases at V and 3 bases at J; junction bases unmatched: 19. The CDR3 is 19 residues long. This CDR3 reads CASSLTGTGRGMSKETQYF. The DNA for the CDR3 is TGTGCCAGTAGTCTCACCGGGACAGGGAGAGGAATGAGCAAAGAGACCCAGTACTTC.

The chain is built from TRBV27 and TRBJ1-4; D unclear. CDR1 and CDR2 (germline): MNHEY, SMNVEV (reference sequence). V was trimmed by 5 bases and J by 8 bases, leaving 15 bases between them. The CDR3 covers 14 residues. CDR3 loop: CASSPQRIHEKLFF. In DNA form, the CDR3 reads TGTGCCAGCAGTCCCCAGCGGATTCACGAAAAACTGTTTTTT.

This clonotype was seen just once. A read error may account for a junction end that differs from germline. The gene calls are TRBV7-9 and TRBJ2-5; D is unclear. CDR3 length: 16 residues. Germline lookup yields CDR1 SEHNR and CDR2 FQNEAQ (reference sequence). Here the CDR3 DNA reads TGTGCCAGCAGCCCAGTAAAAGGAAGGGCAATGGAGACCCGGTACTTC. This sequence encodes CASSPVKGRAMETRYF.

In regard to this clonotype: Because the CDR3 is missing its conserved closing phenylalanine or tryptophan, this is likely a read error. The chain is built from TRBV20-1 and TRBJ2-5, with 12 bases that match TRBD2. The trim removed 6 bases at V and 5 bases at J, leaving 7 bases unmatched. This CDR3 has 14 residues. The germline CDR1 and CDR2 sequences are DFQATT and SNEGSKA (reference sequence). The CDR3 protein is CSARTSGTWETQYL. The CDR3 nucleotides are TGCAGTGCGAGGACTAGCGGGACGTGGGAGACCCAGTACCTC.

The rearrangement joins TRBV7-9 to TRBJ2-7, with 12 bases fitting TRBD2. There are 15 residues in the CDR3. Trimming cost V 5 bases and J 7 bases; bases outside gene matches: 9. Germline CDR1 SEHNR, CDR2 FQNEAQ (reference sequence). In DNA form, the CDR3 reads TGTGCCAGCAGCGAAACCCAGACTAGCGGGGGAGAGCAGTACTTC. Amino acids: CASSETQTSGGEQYF. Drawing the rest from reference TRBV7-9 and TRBJ2-7, the complete variable domain is DTGVSQNPRHKITKRGQNVTFRCDPISEHNRLYWYRQTLGQGPEFLTYFQNEAQLEKSRLLSDRFSAERPKGSFSTLEIQRTEQGDSAMYLCASSETQTSGGEQYFGPGTRLTVT.

This clonotype was seen only a few times. CDR3 nucleotides: TGTGCCAGCAGTGGAGACGCAGGGGGCTACGGAAACACCATATATTTT. It codes for CASSGDAGGYGNTIYF. The chain carries TRBV6-1 and TRBJ1-3; 8 nucleotides match TRBD1. The V gene's germline CDR1 is MNHNS and CDR2 SASEGT. The CDR3 has 16 residues. The V and J ends lost 4 bases and 4 bases, in that order; junction bases with no gene match: 9.

The V and J genes are TRBV30 and TRBJ1-1; 7 nucleotides align to TRBD1. The J segment lost 4 bases and the V segment lost 2 bases, leaving 4 bases of the junction unmatched. The CDR3 is made up of 13 amino acids. CDR1 and CDR2 from the germline V gene are GTSNPN and SVGIG (reference sequence). The CDR3 coding sequence is TGTGCCTGGAGTTCTGACAGGGTCACTGAAGCTTTCTTT. Protein sequence: CAWSSDRVTEAFF.

This clonotype was picked up a small number of times. This sequence joins TRBV20-1 and TRBJ2-7; D may be TRBD2 (6 bases). V lost 6 bases to trimming and J lost 10 bases, with 22 bases between them. The germline CDR1 and CDR2 sequences are DFQATT and SNEGSKA (reference sequence). CDR3 length: 13 residues. The chain's CDR3 is CSAILATFNEQYF. CDR3 nucleotides: TGCAGTGCGATACTAGCAACCTTTAATGAACAGTACTTC.

The chain carries TRBV19 and TRBJ1-5, with D tentatively TRBD1 (6 bases). This CDR3 is built from 16 residues. Germline CDR1 LNHDA, CDR2 SQIVND (reference sequence). The germline V and J ends were trimmed by 3 bases and 0 bases, with 12 bases remaining between them. CDR3 amino acids: CASSILGQDSNQPQHF. The CDR3 DNA reads TGTGCCAGTAGTATCTTGGGACAAGATAGCAATCAGCCCCAGCATTTT.

This clonotype has only a few counts. The V gene is TRBV12-3 or TRBV12-4, the J gene TRBJ2-3; D is possibly TRBD2 (5 bases). V lost 2 bases, J lost 5 bases, and 26 bases lay in between. The CDR3 totals 19 residues. In DNA form, the CDR3 reads TGTGCCAGCAGTTTACCCCAACCATCGTCTGGCGTCGGAGGAGATACGCAGTATTTT. As protein: CASSLPQPSSGVGGDTQYF.